The T cell receptor (beta chain) under discussion was sequenced for a study of blood T cell repertoires in COVID-19 (dated by TCRdb to 2018 to 2020). For the wider study: Collaborator samples came from the United States, Italy and Spain and covered acute and convalescent phases of COVID-19. The prospective study material was composed of cDNA or gDNA derived from T cells, B-cell-depleted T cells, or PBMCs. Deeply sampled blood TCRbeta repertoires from subjects exposed to, actively infected with, or recovered from COVID-19 were included in the dataset. The repertoires were released in a freely available public database meant as a resource for research on the immune response to SARS-CoV-2. The samples were drawn from two sources: the first 160 participants of the ongoing ImmuneRACE study, and 1,000 to 1,500 subjects contributed by 6 global collaborators. Sample metadata almost always included a de-identified subject ID, COVID-19 status, age in years and sex. HLA class I and class II types, where available, came from metadata supplied by the sample provider rather than from assay-based typing. Study-wide conclusions, independent of this receptor: Clinical and demographic metadata were provided uncurated, with the amount varying by source and participant.

Concerning this clone itself: Its antigen is not yet known. No much larger clonotype is one base removed from it; base qualities were not supplied.

The immunoSEQ Assay, a bias-controlled multiplex PCR, was used to amplify TCRbeta CDR3 regions from genomic DNA. The published analysis was carried out like this. The number of nucleated cells in each sample was estimated from the amplification of reference gene primers within the assay. To quantify the absolute abundance of each unique TCRbeta CDR3 rearrangement, sequence reads were collapsed and filtered. For each sample, productive Simpson clonality was calculated as the square root of Simpson's diversity index over productive rearrangements. Entries here come from immuneACCESS through TCRdb and include only in-frame sequences with V and J called. Some clones fail to appear in such tables; in the studies checked, an unresolved V gene covers under half of the shortfall, and the cause of the remainder is unknown. V, J and clone size are those of that table, while D and trimming were read from the DNA. This sample has some 530,000 clones in its table, and 75% to 90% of those were observed once. More than 3% of the sample lies in the top ten.

Collaborating institutions collected whole blood in K2EDTA tubes following their own protocols. For TCRbeta analysis, collaborators shipped samples as frozen whole blood, isolated PBMCs, or DNA extracted from either of those sample types. The CDR3 sequence holds 16 residues, the cysteine and phenylalanine included. Solely the CDR3 DNA is kept, with 48 bases framed from the first base. The germline V gene sets CDR1 to SGDLS and CDR2 to YYNGEE. V is trimmed back by 1 base and J by 3 bases, and the junction contains 5 bases that no gene match accounts for. The chain employs TRBV9 and TRBJ2-2; 8 bases in the middle match TRBD1. This receptor was obtained from a human donor in a cohort sampled during active COVID-19. Material: peripheral blood. The DNA sequence reads TGTGCCAGCAGCGTATTGCCGACAGGGGACACCGGGGAGCTGTTTTTT. The encoded protein is CASSVLPTGDTGELFF.